The sequence of this TCR beta chain was determined in a study of T cell responses to AZD1222 COVID-19 vaccine. As regards this clone: Its antigen is undetermined.

Overall study findings and caveats: Donors were largely white British and mainly female; clonal diversity was possibly underestimated.

Second-dose intervals near 4 or 12 weeks were combined. The CDR3 is made up of 15 amino acids. CDR1 SGDLS and CDR2 YYNGEE come from the germline V gene. With 5 bases clipped from V and 7 bases from J, the junction kept 8 bases outside the gene matches. The data were produced by immunoSEQ multiplex PCR, yet TCRdb's version contains in-frame clones alone and is incomplete. The repertoire has about 180,000 clones, around 90% of them found once; the top ten carry approximately 1.8%. The TCR originated in an adult who received the AZD1222 COVID-19 vaccine. Here the sequenced sample was peripheral blood, taken 28 days after the second AZD1222 dose. The V gene is TRBV9, the J gene TRBJ2-1; TRBD2 matches at 11 bases. The CDR3 loop reads CASSGVAGGRNEQFF. The CDR3 DNA follows: TGTGCCAGCAGTGGAGTAGCGGGAGGGCGGAATGAGCAGTTCTTC.